The 8 T cell receptor beta chains listed next were all sequenced from one sample in a study of PD-L1 blockade in urothelial cancer. The assay was immunoSEQ multiplex PCR, and TCRdb's table has in-frame clones only and misses some. This table holds 80,000 to 95,000 clones, 70% to 90% found once. Time point denoted: peripheral blood 6 weeks after treatment start. The material sequenced was PBMCs, taken around atezolizumab (anti-PD-L1) treatment. These receptors were obtained from a man aged 70-80 years with urothelial cancer.

The V call is TRBV6-5, the J call TRBJ2-5, with D perhaps matching TRBD2 (5 bases). Germline V gene lookup returns CDR1 MNHEY and CDR2 SVGAGI. CDR3 length: 14 residues. Trimming stripped 2 bases from V and 5 bases from J, with 12 bases between. The CDR3 sequence: CASSYREMRETQYF. The DNA for the CDR3 is TGTGCCAGCAGTTACAGGGAGATGCGGGAGACCCAGTACTTC.

This chain uses TRBV15 with TRBJ2-7, with 9 nucleotides matching TRBD1. CDR1 LNHNV and CDR2 YYDKDF come from the germline V gene (reference sequence). The CDR3 is 15 amino acids. V shed 0 bases and J 6 bases; nucleotides not matched to a gene: 6. The CDR3 DNA reads TGTGCCACCAGCAGAGATAGGGGACAGGGAGTCGAGCAGTACTTC. It codes for CATSRDRGQGVEQYF.

The rearrangement uses TRBV5-1 and TRBJ2-3, with D tentatively TRBD2 (5 bases). Germline assignment: CDR1 SGHRS and CDR2 YFSETQ. The CDR3 contains 14 residues. With 0 bases removed from V and 6 bases from J, the gap between germline ends came to 11 bases. CDR3 coding DNA: TGCGCCAGCAGCTTGGATACCCGCGGGGATACGCAGTATTTT. Amino acids: CASSLDTRGDTQYF.

This clone has a count of ten or more. The rearrangement joins TRBV4-3 to TRBJ2-7, with 9 bases matching TRBD1. Germline V lookup: CDR1 LGHNA, CDR2 YSLEER. V lost 0 bases and J lost 6; bases outside the gene matches: 6. The CDR3 sequence is 15 residues long. The CDR3 nucleotides read TGCGCCAGCAGCCAAGACACAGGACAGGGGTTCGAGCAGTACTTC. Residues: CASSQDTGQGFEQYF.

The chain's CDR3 is CSVVRQGSGGYTF. CDR3 sequence (DNA): TGCAGCGTTGTCCGACAGGGTTCGGGTGGCTACACCTTC. J is TRBJ1-2 and V is TRBV29-1, with 7 bases lining up with TRBD1. Germline V lookup: CDR1 SQVTM, CDR2 ANQGSEA. Losses at the gene ends were 4 bases for V and 7 bases for J; bases not matched to a gene: 9. The CDR3 spans 13 residues.

V gene TRBV5-1 combines with J gene TRBJ2-1; D is unresolved. V lost 0 bases and J lost 5, with 6 bases in between. From germline, CDR1 is SGHRS and CDR2 YFSETQ. The CDR3 consists of 13 residues. In nucleotides, the CDR3 is TGCGCCAGCAGCTTGGATGACAACAATGAGCAGTTCTTC. Protein sequence: CASSLDDNNEQFF.

The chain joins TRBV5-1 to TRBJ1-4; D is possibly TRBD1 (5 bases). Trimming cost V 3 bases and J 2 bases, with 11 bases left between them. Germline lookup yields CDR1 SGHRS and CDR2 YFSETQ. CDR3 length: 15 amino acids. The CDR3 DNA sequence: TGCGCCAGCAGCTCATCAGGGATCACTAATGAAAAACTGTTTTTT. Its protein product is CASSSSGITNEKLFF. Supplemented by reference TRBV5-1 and TRBJ1-4, the full variable domain reads KAGVTQTPRYLIKTRGQQVTLSCSPISGHRSVSWYQQTPGQGLQFLFEYFSETQRNKGNFPGRFSGRQFSNSRSEMNVSTLELGDSALYLCASSSSGITNEKLFFGSGTQLSVL.

This rearrangement joins TRBV13 to TRBJ2-3, with 13 positions matching TRBD2. The CDR3 totals 16 residues. J lost 4 bases, V lost 5 bases, and 6 bases had no gene match. Germline CDR1 is PRHDT and CDR2 is FYEKMQ (reference sequence). The chain's CDR3 is CASSRRTSGSPDTQYF. CDR3 sequence (DNA): TGTGCCAGCAGCCGCCGGACTAGCGGGAGCCCAGATACGCAGTATTTT.